The T cell receptor beta chain described here comes from a study of T cells after yellow fever vaccination. The ends were cut back, 6 bases at V and 4 bases at J, with 15 bases in the middle. This CDR3 contains 14 residues. Germline V CDR1 and CDR2: SGHTA, FQGNSA. TCRdb recomputed calls from the 5' RACE reads with MiXCR, one row per CDR3 protein. The data show roughly 65,000 distinct CDR3 sequences, around 6.2% seen once. Ten or more counts support this clonotype. Its cognate antigen is unknown. Findings and caveats of the study: Clones that expanded after primary vaccination mostly reappeared after the booster (96% CD4, around 87% CD8).

The J gene is TRBJ1-2, the V gene TRBV7-2, with D maybe TRBD1 (6 bases). The sample in question was CD4+ T cells sorted from PBMCs, obtained more than 13 days after the first yellow fever vaccination. The source of this sequence is a man aged 18 to 30 who received the YFV17D yellow fever vaccine. CDR3 amino acids: CASRFGGASYGYTF. In nucleotides, the CDR3 is TGTGCCAGCAGGTTCGGGGGGGCTAGCTATGGCTACACCTTC.